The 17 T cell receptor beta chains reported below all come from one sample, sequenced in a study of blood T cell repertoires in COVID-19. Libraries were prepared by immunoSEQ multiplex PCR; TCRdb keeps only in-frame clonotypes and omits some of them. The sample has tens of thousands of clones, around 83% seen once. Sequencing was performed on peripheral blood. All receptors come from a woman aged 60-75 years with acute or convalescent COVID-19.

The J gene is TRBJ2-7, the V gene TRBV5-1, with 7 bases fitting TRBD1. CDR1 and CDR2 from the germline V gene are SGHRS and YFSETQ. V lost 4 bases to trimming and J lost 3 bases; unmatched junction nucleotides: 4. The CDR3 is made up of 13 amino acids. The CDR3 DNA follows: TGCGCCAGCAGCCCCGGGACAGTCTACGAGCAGTACTTC. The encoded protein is CASSPGTVYEQYF. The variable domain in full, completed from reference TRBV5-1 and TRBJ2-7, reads KAGVTQTPRYLIKTRGQQVTLSCSPISGHRSVSWYQQTPGQGLQFLFEYFSETQRNKGNFPGRFSGRQFSNSRSEMNVSTLELGDSALYLCASSPGTVYEQYFGPGTRLTVT.

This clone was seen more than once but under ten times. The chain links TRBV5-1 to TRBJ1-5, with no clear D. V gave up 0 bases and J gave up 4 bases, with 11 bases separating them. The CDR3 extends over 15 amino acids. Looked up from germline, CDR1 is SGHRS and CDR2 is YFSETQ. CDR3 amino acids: CASSLDSSGNQPQHF. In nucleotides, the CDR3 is TGCGCCAGCAGCTTGGACAGTTCGGGAAATCAGCCCCAGCATTTT.

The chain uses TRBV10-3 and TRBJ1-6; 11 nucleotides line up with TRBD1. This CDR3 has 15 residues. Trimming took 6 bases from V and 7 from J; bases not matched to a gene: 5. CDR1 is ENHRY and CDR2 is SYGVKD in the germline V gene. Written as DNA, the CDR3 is TGTGCCATCAGCCTCGGGACAGGGGGAAATTCACCCCTCCACTTT. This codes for CAISLGTGGNSPLHF.

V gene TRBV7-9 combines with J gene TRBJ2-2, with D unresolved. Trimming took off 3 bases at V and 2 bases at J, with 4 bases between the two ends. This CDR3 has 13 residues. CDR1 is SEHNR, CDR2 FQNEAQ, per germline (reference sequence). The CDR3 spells CASSFKNTGELFF. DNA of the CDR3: TGTGCCAGCAGCTTTAAAAACACCGGGGAGCTGTTTTTT.

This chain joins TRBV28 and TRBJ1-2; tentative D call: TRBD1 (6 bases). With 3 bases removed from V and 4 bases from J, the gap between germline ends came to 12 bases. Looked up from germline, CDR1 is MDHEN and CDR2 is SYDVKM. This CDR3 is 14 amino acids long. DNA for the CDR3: TGTGCCAGCAGTTTCATTGCGGACAGCTATGGCTACACCTTC. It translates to CASSFIADSYGYTF.

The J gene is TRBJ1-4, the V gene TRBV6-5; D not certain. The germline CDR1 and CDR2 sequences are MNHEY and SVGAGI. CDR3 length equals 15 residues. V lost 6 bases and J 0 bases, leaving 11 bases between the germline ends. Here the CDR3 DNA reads TGTGCCAGCAGCCGTAAAACAGCAACTAATGAAAAACTGTTTTTT. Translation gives CASSRKTATNEKLFF.

The CDR3 region has the DNA TGTGCCAGCAGTTTATTCGGGTTGAGCAATCAGCCCCAGCATTTT. Amino acids: CASSLFGLSNQPQHF. This sequence joins TRBV27 and TRBJ1-5; no reliable D call. Germline CDR1 is MNHEY and CDR2 is SMNVEV (reference sequence). The V end lost 1 base, the J end lost 1 base, and 8 bases lay between the germline ends. CDR3 length: 15 amino acids.

The CDR3 here is CASSPGQGIYEQYF. CDR3 nucleotide sequence: TGCGCCAGCAGCCCAGGACAGGGGATCTACGAGCAGTACTTC. V and J are TRBV4-1 and TRBJ2-7; 9 bases align to TRBD1. Per germline, CDR1 MGHRA and CDR2 YSYEKL. The CDR3 is made up of 14 amino acids. J gave up 3 bases and V 4 bases, and 4 bases lay outside the gene matches.

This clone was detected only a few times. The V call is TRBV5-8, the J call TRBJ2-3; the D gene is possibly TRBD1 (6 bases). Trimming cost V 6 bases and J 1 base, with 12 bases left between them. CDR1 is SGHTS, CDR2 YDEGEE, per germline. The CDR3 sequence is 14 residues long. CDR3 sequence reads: CASKQGVGTDTQYF. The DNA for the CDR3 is TGTGCCAGCAAACAGGGTGTGGGCACAGATACGCAGTATTTT.

CDR3 sequence (DNA): TGTGCCAGCAGCGTTAGCGGGAGTCGAACCGGGGAGCTGTTTTTT. Encoded protein: CASSVSGSRTGELFF. This chain uses TRBV9 with TRBJ2-2; 9 bases fit TRBD2. Germline values: CDR1 SGDLS, CDR2 YYNGEE. V dropped 2 bases and J dropped 5; count of bases not matched to a gene: 4. This CDR3 region has 15 residues.

The CDR3 here is CSVEERRVGYTF. The CDR3 bases are TGCAGCGTTGAAGAAAGACGGGTGGGCTACACCTTC. V usage is TRBV29-1 and J usage is TRBJ1-2; D is ambiguous. CDR3 length: 12 residues. The germline CDR1 and CDR2 sequences are SQVTM and ANQGSEA. Trimming shortened V by 0 bases and J by 8 bases, and 10 bases separated the two germline ends.

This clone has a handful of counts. The CDR3 nucleotides read TGTGCCAGCAGTTCCCTTTTAGGCCCAGCGGGGTGGGACAATGAGCAGTTCTTC. Translated, it gives CASSSLLGPAGWDNEQFF. J is TRBJ2-1 and V is TRBV28; 7 bases are shared with TRBD2. V was clipped by 4 bases and J by 5 bases; unmatched bases: 17. The CDR3 has 18 residues. CDR1 MDHEN and CDR2 SYDVKM come from the germline V gene.

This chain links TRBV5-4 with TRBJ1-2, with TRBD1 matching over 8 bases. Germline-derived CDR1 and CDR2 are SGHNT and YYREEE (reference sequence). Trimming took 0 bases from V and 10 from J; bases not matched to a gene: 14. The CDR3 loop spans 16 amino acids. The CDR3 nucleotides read TGTGCCAGCAGCTTGGGACAGGGGCCGGGGGTTTCGGTCTACACCTTC. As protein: CASSLGQGPGVSVYTF.

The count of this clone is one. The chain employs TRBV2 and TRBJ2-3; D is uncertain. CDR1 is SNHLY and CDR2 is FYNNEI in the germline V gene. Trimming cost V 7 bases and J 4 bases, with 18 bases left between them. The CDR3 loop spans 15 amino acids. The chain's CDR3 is CASTPNSLVPDTQYF. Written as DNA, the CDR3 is TGTGCCAGCACCCCCAACTCCTTAGTCCCAGATACGCAGTATTTT.

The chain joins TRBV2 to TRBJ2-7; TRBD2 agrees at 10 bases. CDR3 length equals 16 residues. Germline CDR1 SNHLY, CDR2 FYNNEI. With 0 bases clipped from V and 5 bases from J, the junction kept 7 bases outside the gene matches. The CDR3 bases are TGTGCCAGCAGTGAAGCTCGAGCGGGGGGGCGTAACGAGCAGTACTTC. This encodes CASSEARAGGRNEQYF.

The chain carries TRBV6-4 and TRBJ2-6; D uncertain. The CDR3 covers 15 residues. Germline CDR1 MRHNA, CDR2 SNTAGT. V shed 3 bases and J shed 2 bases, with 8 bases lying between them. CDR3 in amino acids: CASSDSGTGANVLTF. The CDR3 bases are TGTGCCAGCAGTGATTCAGGTACTGGGGCCAACGTCCTGACTTTC.

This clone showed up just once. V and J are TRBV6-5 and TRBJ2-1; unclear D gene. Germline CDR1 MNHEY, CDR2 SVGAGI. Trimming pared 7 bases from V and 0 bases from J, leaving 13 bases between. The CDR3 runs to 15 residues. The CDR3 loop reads CASNTDPGSYNEQFF. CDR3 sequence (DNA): TGTGCCAGCAATACCGACCCGGGCTCCTACAATGAGCAGTTCTTC.